Detailed here is one TCR beta chain. Its target is unknown. The entry originates in a study of OX40 agonist ivuxolimab in advanced cancers. Study in general: Ivuxolimab was administered intravenously to patients at 0.01 to 10 mg/kg every 2 weeks. People in dose escalation had one of these cancers: hepatocellular carcinoma, melanoma, renal cell or head and neck cancer. From 23 to 79 years was the age range, with a mean of around 56 years, and approximately 84% were male.

This table comes from immunoSEQ multiplex PCR, and its TCRdb copy is limited to in-frame clones, with some not included. The sample lists 60,000 to 75,000 clones; 92% were seen once. The CDR3 length is 17 residues. The germline V gene encodes CDR1 LGHNA and CDR2 YSLEER. Trimming cost V 0 bases and J 0 bases, with 15 bases left between them. Study results and limitations: The study observed clonal expansion of CD4+ and CD8+ blood T cells by week 6 at 0.1 to 3.0 mg/kg.

The chain is built from TRBV4-3 and TRBJ2-7; no firm D call. The specimen comprised CD4+ or CD8+ T cells sorted from blood, sampled in a trial of the OX40 agonist ivuxolimab. The clonotype comes from an adult with an advanced solid tumor such as melanoma, head and neck, liver or kidney cancer. Written as DNA, the CDR3 is TGCGCCAGCAGCCAAGACATCATGAACTACTACTCCTACGAGCAGTACTTC. The encoded protein is CASSQDIMNYYSYEQYF.